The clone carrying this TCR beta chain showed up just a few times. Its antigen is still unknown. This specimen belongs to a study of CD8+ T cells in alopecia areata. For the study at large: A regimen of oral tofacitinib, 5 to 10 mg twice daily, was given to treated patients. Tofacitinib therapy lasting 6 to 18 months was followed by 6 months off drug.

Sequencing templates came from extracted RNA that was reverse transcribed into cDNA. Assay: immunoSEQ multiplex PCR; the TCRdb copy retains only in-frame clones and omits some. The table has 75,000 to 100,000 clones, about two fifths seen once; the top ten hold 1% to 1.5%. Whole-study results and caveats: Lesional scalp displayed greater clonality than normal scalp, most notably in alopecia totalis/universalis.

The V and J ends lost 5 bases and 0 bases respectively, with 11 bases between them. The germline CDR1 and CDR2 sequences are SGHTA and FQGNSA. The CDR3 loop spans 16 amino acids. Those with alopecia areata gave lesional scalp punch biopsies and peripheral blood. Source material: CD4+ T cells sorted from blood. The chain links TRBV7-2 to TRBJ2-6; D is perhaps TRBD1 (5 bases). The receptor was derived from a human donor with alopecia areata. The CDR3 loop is CASSRRQPSGANVLTF. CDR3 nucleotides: TGTGCCAGCAGCCGACGACAGCCCTCTGGGGCCAACGTCCTGACTTTC.